This TCR beta chain originates from a study of response to subunit inactivated influenza vaccine. One entry per CDR3 protein results from TCRdb running MiXCR on the RT-PCR reads. The table includes just under 550,000 distinct CDR3 sequences, around 21% detected once. The CDR3 consists of 13 residues. Trimming left V 6 bases short and J 1 base short, with 10 bases between. Germline V lookup: CDR1 MNHEY, CDR2 SVGEGT. This clonotype has more than one count but fewer than ten. This may be a read error: a much more frequent sequence differs by one nucleotide. This sample also belongs to another study, concerning T cells expressing NK-cell markers. This second report adds: 5'RACE template switching with UMIs generated TCR beta cDNA. The authors sequenced eight donors, of whom seven were HCMV-seropositive and one was seronegative. Expanded NKG2C+ T cell clones had unclear HCMV specificity.

The origin of this receptor is a man aged 45-65 years who received an inactivated influenza vaccine. The chain joins TRBV6-2 or TRBV6-3 to TRBJ2-7; D may be TRBD1 (6 bases). This specimen consisted of CD4+ T cells sorted from PBMCs, obtained about 13 days after vaccination. CDR3: CASSRRGSYEQYF. DNA for the CDR3: TGTGCCAGCAGCCGCAGGGGATCCTACGAGCAGTACTTC.